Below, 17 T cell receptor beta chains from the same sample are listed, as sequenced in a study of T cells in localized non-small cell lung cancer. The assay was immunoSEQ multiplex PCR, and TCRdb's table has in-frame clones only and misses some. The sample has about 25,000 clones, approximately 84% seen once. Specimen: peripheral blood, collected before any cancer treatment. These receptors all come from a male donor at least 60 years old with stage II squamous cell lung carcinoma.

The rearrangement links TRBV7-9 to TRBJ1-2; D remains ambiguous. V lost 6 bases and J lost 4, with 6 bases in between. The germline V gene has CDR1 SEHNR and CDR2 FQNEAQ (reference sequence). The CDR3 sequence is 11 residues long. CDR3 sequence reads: CASSASYGYTF. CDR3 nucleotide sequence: TGTGCCAGCAGTGCCAGCTATGGCTACACCTTC.

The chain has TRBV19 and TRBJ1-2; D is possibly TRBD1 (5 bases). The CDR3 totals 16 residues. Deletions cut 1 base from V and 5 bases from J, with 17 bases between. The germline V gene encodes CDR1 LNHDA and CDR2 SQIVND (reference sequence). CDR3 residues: CASSIGKGPGLYGYTF. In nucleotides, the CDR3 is TGTGCCAGTAGTATAGGAAAGGGACCGGGGTTATATGGCTACACCTTC.

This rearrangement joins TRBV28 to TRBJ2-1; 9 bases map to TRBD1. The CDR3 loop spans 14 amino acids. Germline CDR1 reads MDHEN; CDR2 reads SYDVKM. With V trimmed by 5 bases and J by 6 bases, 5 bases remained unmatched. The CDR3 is CASSTGGPPNEQFF. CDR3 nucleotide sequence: TGTGCCAGCAGTACAGGGGGCCCCCCCAATGAGCAGTTCTTC.

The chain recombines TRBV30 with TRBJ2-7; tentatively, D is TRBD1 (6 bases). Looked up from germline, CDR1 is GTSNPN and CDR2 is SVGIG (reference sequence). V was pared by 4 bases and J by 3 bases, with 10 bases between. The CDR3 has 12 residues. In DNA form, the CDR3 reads TGTGCCTGGACTGTGACAGGCTACGAGCAGTACTTC. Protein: CAWTVTGYEQYF. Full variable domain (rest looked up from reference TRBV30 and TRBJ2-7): SQTIHQWPATLVQPVGSPLSLECTVEGTSNPNLYWYRQAAGRGLQLLFYSVGIGQISSEVPQNLSASRPQDRQFILSSKKLLLSDSGFYLCAWTVTGYEQYFGPGTRLTVT.

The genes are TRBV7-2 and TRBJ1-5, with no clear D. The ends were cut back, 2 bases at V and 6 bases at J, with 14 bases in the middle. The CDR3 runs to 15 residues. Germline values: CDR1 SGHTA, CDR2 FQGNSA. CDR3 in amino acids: CASSLFRTNSQPQHF. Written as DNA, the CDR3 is TGTGCCAGCAGCTTATTTAGGACTAACAGTCAGCCCCAGCATTTT.

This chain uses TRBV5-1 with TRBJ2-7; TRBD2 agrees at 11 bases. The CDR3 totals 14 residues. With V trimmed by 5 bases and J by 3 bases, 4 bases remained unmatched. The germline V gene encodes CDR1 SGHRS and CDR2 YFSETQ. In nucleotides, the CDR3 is TGCGCCAGCAGTCTAGCGGGAGGTTACTACGAGCAGTACTTC. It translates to CASSLAGGYYEQYF.

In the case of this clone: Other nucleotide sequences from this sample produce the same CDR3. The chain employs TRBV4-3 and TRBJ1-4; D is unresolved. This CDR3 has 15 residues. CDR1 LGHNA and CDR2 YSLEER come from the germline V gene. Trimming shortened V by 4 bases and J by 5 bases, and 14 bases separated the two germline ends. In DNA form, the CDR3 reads TGCGCCAGCAGCCGAGTGAACAGAGAAAATGAAAAACTGTTTTTT. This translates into CASSRVNRENEKLFF.

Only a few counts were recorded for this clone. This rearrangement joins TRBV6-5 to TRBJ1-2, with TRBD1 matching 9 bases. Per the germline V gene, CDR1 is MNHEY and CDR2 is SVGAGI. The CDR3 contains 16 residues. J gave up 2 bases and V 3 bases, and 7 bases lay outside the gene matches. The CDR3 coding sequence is TGTGCCAGCAGTTATTTAACAGGGGGCAAAAACTATGGCTACACCTTC. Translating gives CASSYLTGGKNYGYTF.

The CDR3 protein is CASSLAGGYTGELFF. The CDR3 coding sequence is TGTGCCAGCAGCCTGGCGGGAGGGTACACCGGGGAGCTGTTTTTT. The gene calls are TRBV28 and TRBJ2-2; TRBD2 matches 9 bases. Trimming removed 6 bases from V and 3 bases from J; junction bases left unmatched: 5. CDR3 length: 15 amino acids. CDR1 is MDHEN, CDR2 SYDVKM, per germline.

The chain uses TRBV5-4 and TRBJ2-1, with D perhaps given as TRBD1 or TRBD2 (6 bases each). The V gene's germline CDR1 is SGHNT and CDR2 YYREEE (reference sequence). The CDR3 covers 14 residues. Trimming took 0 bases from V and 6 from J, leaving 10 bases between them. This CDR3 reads CASSLGGAVNEQFF. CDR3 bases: TGTGCCAGCAGCTTGGGGGGGGCAGTCAATGAGCAGTTCTTC. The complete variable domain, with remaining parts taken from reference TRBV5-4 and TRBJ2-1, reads ETGVTQSPTHLIKTRGQQVTLRCSSQSGHNTVSWYQQALGQGPQFIFQYYREEENGRGNFPPRFSGLQFPNYSSELNVNALELDDSALYLCASSLGGAVNEQFFGPGTRLTVL.

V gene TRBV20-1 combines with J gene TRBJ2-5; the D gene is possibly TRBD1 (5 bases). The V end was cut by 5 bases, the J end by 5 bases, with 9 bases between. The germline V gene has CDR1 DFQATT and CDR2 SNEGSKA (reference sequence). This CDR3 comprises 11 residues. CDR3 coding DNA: TGCAGTGCTCCCGCAGGGGAGACCCAGTACTTC. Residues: CSAPAGETQYF.

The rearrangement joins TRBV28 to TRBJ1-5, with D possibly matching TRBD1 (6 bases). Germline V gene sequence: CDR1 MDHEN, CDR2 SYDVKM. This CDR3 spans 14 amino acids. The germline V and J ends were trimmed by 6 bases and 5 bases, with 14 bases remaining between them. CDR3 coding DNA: TGTGCCAGCAGCCCAACAGGGTACCATCAGCCCCAGCATTTT. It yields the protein CASSPTGYHQPQHF. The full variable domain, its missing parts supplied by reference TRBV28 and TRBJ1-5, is DVKVTQSSRYLVKRTGEKVFLECVQDMDHENMFWYRQDPGLGLRLIYFSYDVKMKEKGDIPEGYSVSREKKERFSLILESASTNQTSMYLCASSPTGYHQPQHFGDGTRLSIL.

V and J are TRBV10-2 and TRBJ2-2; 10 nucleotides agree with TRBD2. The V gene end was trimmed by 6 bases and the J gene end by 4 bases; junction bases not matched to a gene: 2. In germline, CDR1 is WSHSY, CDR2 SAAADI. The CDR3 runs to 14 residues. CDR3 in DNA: TGCGCCAGCAGAGCTAGCGGGGGCACCGGGGAGCTGTTTTTT. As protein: CASRASGGTGELFF.

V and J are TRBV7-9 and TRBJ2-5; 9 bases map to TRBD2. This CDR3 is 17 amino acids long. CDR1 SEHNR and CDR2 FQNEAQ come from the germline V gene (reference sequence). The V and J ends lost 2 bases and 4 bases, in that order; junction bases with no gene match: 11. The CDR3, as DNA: TGTGCCAGCAGCTTACATGGGACTAGCAGGACTGGAGAGACCCAGTACTTC. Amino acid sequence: CASSLHGTSRTGETQYF.

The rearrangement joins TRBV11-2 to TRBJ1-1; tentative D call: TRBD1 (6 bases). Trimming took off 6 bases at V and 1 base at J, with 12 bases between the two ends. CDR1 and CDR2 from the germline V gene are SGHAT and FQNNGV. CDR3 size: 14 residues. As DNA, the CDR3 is TGTGCCAGCAGGTTCAAGACAGGGAACACTGAAGCTTTCTTT. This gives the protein CASRFKTGNTEAFF.

The CDR3, as DNA: TGTGCCAGCAGCTTAGGGGACAACAACTATGGCTACACCTTC. Protein sequence: CASSLGDNNYGYTF. The chain joins TRBV7-8 to TRBJ1-2, with D possibly TRBD1 on 6 matching bases. The CDR3 is 14 amino acids. Trimming took 1 base from V and 2 from J, leaving 8 bases between them. Germline assignment: CDR1 SGHVS and CDR2 FQNEAQ.

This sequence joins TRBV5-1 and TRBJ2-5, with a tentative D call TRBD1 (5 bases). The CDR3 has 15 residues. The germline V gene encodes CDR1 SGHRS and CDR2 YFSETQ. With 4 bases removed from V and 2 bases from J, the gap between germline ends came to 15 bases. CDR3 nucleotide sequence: TGCGCCAGCAGCCTCTCGACAGCGAAGCAAGAGACCCAGTACTTC. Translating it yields CASSLSTAKQETQYF.